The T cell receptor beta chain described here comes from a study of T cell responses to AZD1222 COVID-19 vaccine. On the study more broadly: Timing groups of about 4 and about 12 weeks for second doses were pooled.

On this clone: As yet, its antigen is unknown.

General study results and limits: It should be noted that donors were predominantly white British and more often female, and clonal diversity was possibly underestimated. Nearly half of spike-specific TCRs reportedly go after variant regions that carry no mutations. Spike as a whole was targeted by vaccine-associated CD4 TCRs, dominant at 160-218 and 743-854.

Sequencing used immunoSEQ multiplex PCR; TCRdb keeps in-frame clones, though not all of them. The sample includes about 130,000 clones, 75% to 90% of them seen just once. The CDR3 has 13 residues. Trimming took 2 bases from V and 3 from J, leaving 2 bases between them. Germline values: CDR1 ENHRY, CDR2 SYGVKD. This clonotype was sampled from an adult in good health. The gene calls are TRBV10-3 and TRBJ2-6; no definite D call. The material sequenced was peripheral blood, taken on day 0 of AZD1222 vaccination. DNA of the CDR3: TGTGCCATCAGTGAGGTTGGGGCCAACGTCCTGACTTTC. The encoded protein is CAISEVGANVLTF.